This passage covers 32 T cell receptor beta chains from one sample sequenced in a study of control samples from healthy donors and cancer patients. Sequencing was performed with immunoSEQ multiplex PCR; in TCRdb, only in-frame clones are kept and a portion is missing. The sample has approximately 150,000 clones, more than 85% seen once. The material sequenced was blood. Receptor source: a woman aged 40-49 years in good health.

J is TRBJ1-1 and V is TRBV5-1, with a possible D match to TRBD1 (5 bases). Germline loops: CDR1 SGHRS, CDR2 YFSETQ. The CDR3 covers 12 residues. V lost 4 bases and J 7 bases, leaving 11 bases between the germline ends. The CDR3 protein is CASSPGTVEAFF. Written as DNA, the CDR3 is TGCGCCAGCAGCCCCGGGACCGTTGAAGCTTTCTTT. Filled out from reference TRBV5-1 and TRBJ1-1, the complete variable domain reads KAGVTQTPRYLIKTRGQQVTLSCSPISGHRSVSWYQQTPGQGLQFLFEYFSETQRNKGNFPGRFSGRQFSNSRSEMNVSTLELGDSALYLCASSPGTVEAFFGQGTRLTVV.

This chain connects TRBV5-4 to TRBJ2-5, with D maybe TRBD1 (6 bases). V shed 1 base and J shed 3 bases, with 10 bases lying between them. The CDR3 runs to 14 residues. The germline V gene encodes CDR1 SGHNT and CDR2 YYREEE (reference sequence). CDR3 in amino acids: CASSLSAGEETQYF. CDR3 DNA: TGTGCCAGCAGCTTGTCAGCAGGGGAAGAGACCCAGTACTTC.

V and J are TRBV7-9 and TRBJ2-7; 11 bases map to TRBD1. V gave up 5 bases and J gave up 3 bases; unmatched junction bases: 18. The CDR3 extends over 19 amino acids. The germline V gene has CDR1 SEHNR and CDR2 FQNEAQ (reference sequence). CDR3 sequence reads: CASSIRTGGDFGYDYEQYF. The CDR3 DNA follows: TGTGCCAGCAGCATAAGGACAGGGGGCGACTTTGGTTATGACTACGAGCAGTACTTC.

The chain is built from TRBV19 and TRBJ2-5; TRBD1 is a possible D gene (6 bases). Germline values: CDR1 LNHDA, CDR2 SQIVND (reference sequence). This CDR3 is 13 amino acids long. Trimming removed 0 bases from V and 4 bases from J, with 6 bases in between. In DNA, the CDR3 is TGTGCCAGTAGTATAGACAGGGGAGAGACCCAGTACTTC. Its translation: CASSIDRGETQYF. Variable domain in full (rest from reference TRBV19 and TRBJ2-5): DGGITQSPKYLFRKEGQNVTLSCEQNLNHDAMYWYRQDPGQGLRLIYYSQIVNDFQKGDIAEGYSVSREKKESFPLTVTSAQKNPTAFYLCASSIDRGETQYFGPGTRLLVL.

The rearrangement links TRBV11-3 to TRBJ2-7, with D perhaps TRBD2 (5 bases). V lost 4 bases to trimming and J lost 6 bases, with 13 bases between them. In germline, CDR1 is SGHNT, CDR2 YENEEA. CDR3 length: 13 amino acids. CDR3 amino acids: CASSWQLGGEQYF. The CDR3 DNA follows: TGTGCCAGCAGCTGGCAACTAGGAGGCGAGCAGTACTTC.

V gene TRBV5-6 combines with J gene TRBJ2-4, with TRBD2 matching over 7 bases. Germline V gene lookup returns CDR1 SGHDT and CDR2 YYEEEE. After removal of 4 bases from V and 4 bases from J, the junction contained 5 bases not matched to a gene. The CDR3 consists of 14 residues. CDR3 protein: CASSPPGLKNIQYF. CDR3 nucleotides: TGTGCCAGCAGCCCGCCGGGACTAAAAAACATTCAGTACTTC.

This chain uses TRBV24-1 with TRBJ1-1; D may be TRBD1 (5 bases). CDR1 is KGHDR and CDR2 is SFDVKD in the germline V gene. V lost 3 bases and J lost 7, with 8 bases in between. This CDR3 is built from 12 residues. CDR3 in DNA: TGTGCCACCAGTGATCAGGGTGGTGAAGCTTTCTTT. Its translation is CATSDQGGEAFF.

CDR3 protein: CASSPTAGLNTGELFF. The CDR3 bases are TGTGCCAGCAGCCCGACAGCGGGTCTTAACACCGGGGAGCTGTTTTTT. V usage is TRBV9 and J usage is TRBJ2-2; D is perhaps TRBD2 (6 bases). The CDR3 is 16 amino acids. Germline CDR1 and CDR2: SGDLS and YYNGEE. The ends were cut back, 4 bases at V and 2 bases at J, with 15 bases in the middle.

V and J are TRBV5-4 and TRBJ2-5, with 8 bases matching TRBD1. V was clipped by 4 bases and J by 5 bases; unmatched bases: 13. The CDR3 is 16 residues long. The germline V gene encodes CDR1 SGHNT and CDR2 YYREEE (reference sequence). The CDR3 here is CASSTKTGVQSETQYF. In DNA, the CDR3 is TGTGCCAGCAGCACCAAGACAGGGGTCCAGTCGGAGACCCAGTACTTC.

Notes on this clone: Different DNA sequences within this sample yield the same CDR3. This chain links TRBV29-1 with TRBJ1-1; D unclear. V was shortened by 4 bases and J by 0 bases, with 9 bases between the two germline ends. From germline, CDR1 is SQVTM and CDR2 ANQGSEA. This CDR3 is built from 13 residues. The CDR3 reads CSVGRGMNTEAFF. CDR3 sequence (DNA): TGCAGCGTTGGTAGAGGCATGAACACTGAAGCTTTCTTT.

Here the CDR3 DNA reads TGTGCCAGTACCGCGACAGGGCTGACTTGGGGAGCTTTCTTT. It is translated as CASTATGLTWGAFF. This sequence joins TRBV19 and TRBJ1-1; 7 bases fit TRBD1. Unmatched junction bases numbered 15, after V lost 7 bases and J lost 10 bases. CDR1 LNHDA and CDR2 SQIVND come from the germline V gene (reference sequence). The CDR3 runs 14 residues.

The chain is built from TRBV3-1 (or the pseudogene TRBV3-2) and TRBJ2-5; D gene ambiguous. Deletions cut 1 base from V and 5 bases from J, with 11 bases between. This CDR3 region has 14 residues. Looked up from germline, CDR1 is LGHDT and CDR2 is YNNKEL (reference sequence). CDR3: CASSQGTLVETQYF. The CDR3 DNA reads TGTGCCAGCAGCCAAGGGACCCTCGTGGAGACCCAGTACTTC.

V and J are TRBV19 and TRBJ1-1; D is uncertain. There are 13 residues in the CDR3. Germline V gene sequence: CDR1 LNHDA, CDR2 SQIVND (reference sequence). V shed 3 bases and J shed 8 bases, with 13 bases lying between them. CDR3 loop: CASSIDGEVEAFF. For the CDR3, the DNA is TGTGCCAGTAGTATTGACGGAGAGGTGGAAGCTTTCTTT.

The chain carries TRBV2 and TRBJ2-1; 7 bases match TRBD2. J gave up 4 bases and V 5 bases, and 11 bases lay outside the gene matches. The germline gives CDR1 SNHLY, CDR2 FYNNEI. There are 16 residues in the CDR3. This chain's CDR3 is CASSLRRLAVYNEQFF. The DNA of the CDR3 is TGTGCCAGCAGTCTTCGGAGACTAGCCGTGTACAATGAGCAGTTCTTC.

This chain joins TRBV5-1 and TRBJ2-3; 9 nucleotides align to TRBD1. Germline-derived CDR1 and CDR2 are SGHRS and YFSETQ. This CDR3 spans 15 amino acids. Trimming cost V 0 bases and J 3 bases; bases outside gene matches: 2. The CDR3 sequence is CASSLGTGVTDTQYF. The CDR3, as DNA: TGCGCCAGCAGCTTGGGGACAGGGGTAACAGATACGCAGTATTTT.

The chain combines TRBV19 with TRBJ1-2, with a tentative D call TRBD1 (5 bases). The CDR3 sequence is 16 residues long. The germline V and J ends were trimmed by 4 bases and 5 bases, with 20 bases remaining between them. Looked up from germline, CDR1 is LNHDA and CDR2 is SQIVND (reference sequence). CDR3 sequence (DNA): TGTGCCAGTAGTAGGGGCTTGGAGCCACCCCAGTATGGCTACACCTTC. Translated: CASSRGLEPPQYGYTF.

This sequence joins TRBV9 and TRBJ2-7, with 15 bases fitting TRBD2. This CDR3 is 16 amino acids long. The ends lost 2 bases at V and 6 bases at J; junction bases unmatched: 6. Germline V gene lookup returns CDR1 SGDLS and CDR2 YYNGEE. CDR3 sequence: CASSVGTSGGLGEQYF. In nucleotides, the CDR3 is TGTGCCAGCAGCGTCGGGACTAGCGGGGGGCTAGGCGAGCAGTACTTC.

The chain recombines TRBV18 with TRBJ1-5, with TRBD1 matching 8 bases. Germline V gene data show CDR1 as KGHSH and CDR2 as LQKENI. CDR3 length: 16 residues. The J segment lost 3 bases and the V segment lost 2 bases, leaving 6 bases of the junction unmatched. CDR3: CASSPSGDRLNQPQHF. The CDR3 DNA sequence: TGTGCCAGCTCACCATCCGGGGACAGGCTCAATCAGCCCCAGCATTTT.

The chain combines TRBV6-1 with TRBJ1-5; D remains ambiguous. This CDR3 is built from 14 residues. The germline V gene encodes CDR1 MNHNS and CDR2 SASEGT. Trimming left V 3 bases short and J 6 bases short, with 12 bases between. The CDR3 reads CASSDLLGAQPQHF. The CDR3 region has the DNA TGTGCCAGCAGTGATTTATTAGGTGCTCAGCCCCAGCATTTT.

This chain links TRBV5-4 with TRBJ2-5; 8 nucleotides line up with TRBD2. Germline CDR1 is SGHNT and CDR2 is YYREEE (reference sequence). V was clipped by 6 bases and J by 1 base; unmatched bases: 8. This CDR3 has 15 residues. In DNA form, the CDR3 reads TGTGCCAGCACCTCCGCTAGCGGGCCCCAAGAGACCCAGTACTTC. Protein sequence: CASTSASGPQETQYF.

In regard to this clone: One end of the junction varies from germline; a read error may be responsible. V is TRBV2 and J is TRBJ1-2, with 9 bases identical to TRBD1. Looked up from germline, CDR1 is SNHLY and CDR2 is FYNNEI. CDR3 length: 15 amino acids. CDR3 amino acids: CVSSETGGASYGYTF. CDR3 nucleotides: TGTGTCAGCAGTGAAACAGGGGGCGCGTCCTATGGCTACACCTTC.

The J gene is TRBJ2-6, the V gene TRBV27; unclear D gene. This CDR3 has 14 residues. V shed 5 bases and J shed 0 bases, with 5 bases lying between them. In germline, CDR1 is MNHEY, CDR2 SMNVEV (reference sequence). As DNA, the CDR3 is TGTGCCAGCAGTACCATCTCTGGGGCCAACGTCCTGACTTTC. Its protein product is CASSTISGANVLTF.

A remark on this clone: Other DNA sequences in the same sample also yield this CDR3. J is TRBJ1-1 and V is TRBV9, with D maybe TRBD1 (5 bases). Trimming stripped 0 bases from V and 2 bases from J, with 11 bases between. Germline CDR1 reads SGDLS; CDR2 reads YYNGEE. The CDR3 runs 15 residues. The CDR3 region is CASSVGGTANTEAFF. The CDR3 coding sequence is TGTGCCAGCAGCGTAGGGGGGACTGCAAACACTGAAGCTTTCTTT.

CDR3 region: CASSLINLNTEAFF. DNA for the CDR3: TGTGCCAGCAGCTTAATAAACCTTAACACTGAAGCTTTCTTT. The chain has TRBV5-6 and TRBJ1-1; D unresolved. The V gene's germline CDR1 is SGHDT and CDR2 YYEEEE. This CDR3 comprises 14 residues. The V end was cut by 2 bases, the J end by 2 bases, with 10 bases between.

This chain uses TRBV12-3 or TRBV12-4 with TRBJ1-5; D is perhaps TRBD1 (6 bases). The V gene lost 6 bases and the J gene lost 4 bases, with 10 bases spanning the gap. The CDR3 contains 13 residues. The CDR3 DNA is TGTGCCAGCAGCCAGGGGATAAATCAGCCCCAGCATTTT. Translation: CASSQGINQPQHF.

This clone appeared a single time. The chain links TRBV14 to TRBJ1-1; D remains unclear. V was pared by 1 base and J by 1 base, with 4 bases between. The CDR3 runs to 13 residues. The germline V gene has CDR1 SGHDN and CDR2 FVKESK. The CDR3 region is CASSQGGNTEAFF. CDR3 DNA sequence: TGTGCCAGCAGCCAAGGGGGGAACACTGAAGCTTTCTTT. Based on the CDR3 plus reference TRBV14 and TRBJ1-1, the full variable domain is EAGVTQFPSHSVIEKGQTVTLRCDPISGHDNLYWYRRVMGKEIKFLLHFVKESKQDESGMPNNRFLAERTGGTYSTLKVQPAELEDSGVYFCASSQGGNTEAFFGQGTRLTVV.

CDR3 DNA sequence: TGTGCCAGCTCCTGGTCCAACAGGGGACATGAGCAGTTCTTC. Its translation is CASSWSNRGHEQFF. The V and J genes are TRBV18 and TRBJ2-1, with TRBD1 matching over 7 bases. Trimming cost V 6 bases and J 8 bases; bases outside gene matches: 10. The CDR3 extends over 14 amino acids. Per germline, CDR1 KGHSH and CDR2 LQKENI.

This chain links TRBV4-2 with TRBJ1-1; 9 bases are a match to TRBD1. CDR1 and CDR2 from the germline V gene are LGHNA and YNFKEQ. The CDR3 is made up of 14 amino acids. Losses at the gene ends were 0 bases for V and 10 bases for J; bases not matched to a gene: 6. The CDR3 DNA is TGTGCCAGCAGCCAAGATTTAGGACAGGGGAGAGCTTTCTTT. This codes for CASSQDLGQGRAFF.

J is TRBJ2-7 and V is TRBV9; TRBD1 matches 7 bases. Per germline, CDR1 SGDLS and CDR2 YYNGEE. Trimming cost V 4 bases and J 2 bases; bases outside gene matches: 9. The CDR3 is made up of 15 amino acids. The CDR3 nucleotides read TGTGCCAGCAGCATCTCAGGGGGTCCCCCCTACGAGCAGTACTTC. Translated, it gives CASSISGGPPYEQYF.

The chain is built from TRBV27 and TRBJ2-1, with D unclear. This CDR3 contains 15 residues. Germline CDR1 reads MNHEY; CDR2 reads SMNVEV (reference sequence). V was clipped by 4 bases and J by 5 bases, with 15 bases between them. The CDR3 is CASSSFPDEDNEQFF. CDR3 sequence (DNA): TGTGCCAGCAGTTCTTTCCCGGACGAGGACAATGAGCAGTTCTTC.

The chain is built from TRBV19 and TRBJ2-7; D ambiguous. Per germline, CDR1 LNHDA and CDR2 SQIVND (reference sequence). CDR3 length: 14 residues. V was cut by 5 bases and J by 9 bases, with 20 bases left in between. In nucleotides, the CDR3 is TGTGCCAGTAGTGCCTCTTCGAGTCCCTTCGGGCAGTACTTC. Translation: CASSASSSPFGQYF.

This sequence joins TRBV3-1 (or the pseudogene TRBV3-2) and TRBJ1-1; D remains unclear. The CDR3 is made up of 14 amino acids. From germline, CDR1 is LGHDT and CDR2 YNNKEL (reference sequence). Trimming removed 5 bases from V and 5 bases from J, with 15 bases in between. CDR3 amino acids: CASSSLLAGTEAFF. The CDR3 DNA is TGTGCCAGCAGCTCTCTCCTCGCGGGGACTGAAGCTTTCTTT.